A selection of T cell receptor beta chains follows, all from one sample in a study of blood T cell repertoires in COVID-19. Using immunoSEQ multiplex PCR, the repertoire was profiled, and TCRdb retains in-frame clones only, with some absent. The data hold around 23,000 clones, with around nine tenths observed a single time. Sequences were obtained from peripheral blood. The origin of the receptors is a human donor in a cohort sampled during active COVID-19. CDR3s include the opening cysteine and the closing phenylalanine or tryptophan. The D gene is left open where the match is weak. Clone size is shown for a subset of rows, as once, few, many or a class of expanded clone.

>TRBV5-1|TRBD1|TRBJ1-2|medium-sized
TGCGCCAGCAGCCTGAAACCAACAGGGGACTATGGCTACACCTTC
CASSLKPTGDYGYTF
>TRBV15|-|TRBJ1-5|once
TGTGCCACCAGCAGAGATGGGCGCAATCAGCCCCAGCATTTT
CATSRDGRNQPQHF
>TRBV2|-|TRBJ2-3|-
TGTGCCAGCAGACGGAACCCAGGGATCAGCACAGATACGCAGTATTTT
CASRRNPGISTDTQYF
>TRBV6-4|TRBD1|TRBJ2-2|-
TGTGCCAGCAGCCCCGGGACAGGGGACACCGGGGAGCTGTTTTTT
CASSPGTGDTGELFF
>TRBV18|TRBD1|TRBJ1-2|-
TGTGCCAGCTCACCAGGGACAGACCTCTATGGCTACACCTTC
CASSPGTDLYGYTF
>TRBV24-1|-|TRBJ2-7|-
TGTGCCACTCGTCACGAGCAGTACTTC
CATRHEQYF
>TRBV11-2|-|TRBJ2-7|-
TGTGCCAGCAGCTTAGATCAACGGGGGTTGAACTCCTACGAGCAGTACTTC
CASSLDQRGLNSYEQYF
>TRBV6-5|-|TRBJ2-3|once
TGTGCCAGCACCTCCCCCGGGGGTGGGACAGATACGCAGTATTTT
CASTSPGGGTDTQYF
>TRBV7-6|-|TRBJ2-5|-
TGTGCCAGCAGGAGCCGGGGACTCCAAGAGACCCAGTACTTC
CASRSRGLQETQYF
>TRBV19|TRBD1|TRBJ2-3|-
TGTGCCAGTGGGGACAGGAGCACAGATACGCAGTATTTT
CASGDRSTDTQYF
>TRBV5-1|-|TRBJ1-1|-
TGCGCCAGCAGCGACAGCATGAACACTGAAGCTTTCTTT
CASSDSMNTEAFF